This T cell receptor beta chain was retrieved from a study of beta chain features in type 1 diabetes (dated by TCRdb to 2017 to 2018). Context from the whole study: Mean age, gender distribution, total cell number and subset yield were not different between patients and healthy donors. Naive and central memory subsets were obtained from all 30 or so donors, but regulatory and stem cell-like memory subsets were isolated from only 8 patients and roughly eight healthy donors. A total of 100 million to 140 million sorted cells were examined across all samples, and the number of cells per subset was strongly correlated with RNA yield. In the study, recently diagnosed type 1 diabetes patients and matched healthy donors were compared on the TCRB repertoires of their sorted circulating CD4+ T cell subsets. General conclusions and limits of the study: A moderate but significant shortening of TCRB CDR3 length was observed in type 1 diabetes patients in all four CD4+ subsets. Naive, central memory and regulatory TCRB repertoires appeared more similar among patients than among healthy donors. PCR may preferentially amplify shorter templates, but because patient and control samples were amplified and corrected together, any resulting skew would affect both groups equally. Because cDNA rather than genomic DNA was sequenced, highly expressing activated cells could have been over-represented, although no difference in activation and CD3 levels was found between groups. At VDJ recombination sites, type 1 diabetes patients had fewer insertions and more deleted nucleotides, which implies abnormalities in thymic rearrangement. HLA sub-analyses involved small numbers of individuals, so any influence of HLA type on TCRB rearrangement remained unresolved.

CDR1 and CDR2 are drawn from the germline V gene (reference sequence): MNHEY, SMNVEV. The CDR3 covers 11 residues, taking in both the cysteine and the phenylalanine. Only the CDR3 DNA is retained, 33 bases long and in frame from the first base. A single peripheral blood draw of around 0.11 L on average was collected from each donor into heparinised tubes. A BD FACSAria II and a panel including CD45RO, CCR7, CD25, CD127, CD95 and CD27 were used to sort naive, central memory, regulatory and stem cell-like memory CD4+ T cells. A purity above 95% was achieved for all sorted populations. PBMCs were isolated right away by Lymphoprep density gradient centrifugation and were stained directly, without culture. Samples were stained and sorted in pairs, with one healthy donor and one patient per experiment, so that batch effects were minimized. Worth noting for this clone: Its antigen target is currently unknown. One junction end does not reproduce the germline sequence, and a read error may be involved.

The entire amount of isolated RNA was reverse transcribed using the High Capacity cDNA Reverse Transcription Kit, so the sequenced TCRB transcripts were expressed ones. Deep immunoSEQ sequencing was applied to naive, central memory and regulatory T cell samples, giving an average of around 3.4 million total reads per sample. After sorted cells were lysed in RLT buffer, RNA was extracted with DNase-treated RNeasy Micro or Mini kits, with the choice depending on cell number. Each cell subset was processed separately to prevent cross-contamination, with patient and healthy donor samples processed together. TCRB sequences were amplified from cDNA with the immunoSEQ multiplex PCR, producing 87-bp fragments spanning the CDR3 region. Amplicons were sequenced on the Illumina HiSeq platform. The study's processing was this. PCR bias was computationally corrected using synthetic template baselines, reads within Hamming distance 2 were collapsed, and singletons that could not be merged were discarded. Reads were aligned to IMGT to assign V, D and J genes, CDR3 length, and insertions or deletions at six rearrangement sites. Clonotype counts were normalized to sorted cell number within each subset before computing true diversity and Gini coefficients with the tcR R package. The overlap coefficient, calculated on TCRB nucleotide sequences, was used to quantify repertoire sharing. Not all clones reach the TCRdb copy of this immuneACCESS table, which keeps in-frame sequences only. Checked studies attribute under half of the gap to unresolved V genes and leave the rest unexplained. From that table come the V and J calls and clone size; the DNA was used to work out D and trimming. This sample gives some 240,000 clones in total; roughly 10% of them show up just once. The ten largest clones capture approximately 1.4% of the sample.

The receptor's source is a young man in good health. The material sequenced was central memory CD4+ T cells from blood. The sequence joins TRBV27 to TRBJ2-7; the junction holds 9 bases that match TRBD1. DNA sequence: TGTGCCAGCAGTCCTCCGGGACAGGGCGACTTC. Its amino acids are CASSPPGQGDF.